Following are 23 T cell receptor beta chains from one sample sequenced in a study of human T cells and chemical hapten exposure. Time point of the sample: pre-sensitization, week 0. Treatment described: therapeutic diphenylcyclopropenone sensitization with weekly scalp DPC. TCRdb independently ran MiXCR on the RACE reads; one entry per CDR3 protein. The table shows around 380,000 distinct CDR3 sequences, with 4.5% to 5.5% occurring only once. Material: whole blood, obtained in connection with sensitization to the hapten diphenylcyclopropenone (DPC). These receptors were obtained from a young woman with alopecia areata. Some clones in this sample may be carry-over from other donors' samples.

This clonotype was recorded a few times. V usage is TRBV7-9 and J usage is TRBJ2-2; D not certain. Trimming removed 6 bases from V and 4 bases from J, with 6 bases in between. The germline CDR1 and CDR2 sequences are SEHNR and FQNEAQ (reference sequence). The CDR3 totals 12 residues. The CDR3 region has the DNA TGTGCCAGCAGGGGTCCCACCGGGGAGCTGTTTTTT. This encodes CASRGPTGELFF.

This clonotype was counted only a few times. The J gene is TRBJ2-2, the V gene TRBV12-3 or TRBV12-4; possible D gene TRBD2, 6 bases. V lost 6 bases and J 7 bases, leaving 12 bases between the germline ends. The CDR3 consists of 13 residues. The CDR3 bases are TGTGCCAGCAGGCGAGGAGGGAGCGGGGAGCTGTTTTTT. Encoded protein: CASRRGGSGELFF.

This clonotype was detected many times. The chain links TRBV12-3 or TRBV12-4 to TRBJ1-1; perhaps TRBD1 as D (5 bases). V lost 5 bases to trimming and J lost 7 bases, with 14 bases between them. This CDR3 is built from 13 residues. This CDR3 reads CASSPGQDFEAFF. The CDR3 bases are TGTGCCAGCAGTCCAGGACAAGATTTTGAAGCTTTCTTT.

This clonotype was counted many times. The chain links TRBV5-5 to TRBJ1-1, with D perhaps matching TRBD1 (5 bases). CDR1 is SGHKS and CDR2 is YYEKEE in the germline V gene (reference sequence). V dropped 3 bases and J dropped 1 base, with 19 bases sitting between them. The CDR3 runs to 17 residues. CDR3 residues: CASSSRRGGDPNTEAFF. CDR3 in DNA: TGTGCCAGCAGCTCTCGGAGGGGTGGGGACCCGAACACTGAAGCTTTCTTT. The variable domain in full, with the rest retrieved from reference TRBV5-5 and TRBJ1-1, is DAGVTQSPTHLIKTRGQQVTLRCSPISGHKSVSWYQQVLGQGPQFIFQYYEKEERGRGNFPDRFSARQFPNYSSELNVNALLLGDSALYLCASSSRRGGDPNTEAFFGQGTRLTVV.

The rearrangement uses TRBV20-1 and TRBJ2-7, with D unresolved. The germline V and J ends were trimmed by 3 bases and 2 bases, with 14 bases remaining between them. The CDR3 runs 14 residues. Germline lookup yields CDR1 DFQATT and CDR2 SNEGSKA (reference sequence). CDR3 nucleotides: TGCAGTGCTAGCCGGTACTTTTCTCCCTACGAGCAGTACTTC. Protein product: CSASRYFSPYEQYF.

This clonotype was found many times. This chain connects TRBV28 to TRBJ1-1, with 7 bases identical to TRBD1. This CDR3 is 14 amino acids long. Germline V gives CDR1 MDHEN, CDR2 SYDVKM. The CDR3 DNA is TGTGCAGTTGAGACAGGGCCGGATGGCACTGAAGCTTTCTTT. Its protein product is CAVETGPDGTEAFF.

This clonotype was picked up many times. CDR3 residues: CASSLAGLSTDTQYF. The DNA of the CDR3 is TGTGCCAGCAGTTTAGCGGGCCTCAGCACAGATACGCAGTATTTT. The chain links TRBV12-3 or TRBV12-4 to TRBJ2-3; D not certain. The ends were cut back, 0 bases at V and 0 bases at J, with 7 bases in the middle. The CDR3 length is 15 residues.

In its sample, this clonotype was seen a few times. DNA of the CDR3: TGCAGTGCTAGAGGATTCATAGGAGCTAGCGGCCATCGGGATGAGCAGTTCTTC. This encodes CSARGFIGASGHRDEQFF. V gene TRBV20-1 combines with J gene TRBJ2-1; 7 bases map to TRBD2. Looked up from germline, CDR1 is DFQATT and CDR2 is SNEGSKA (reference sequence). The CDR3 has 18 amino acids. The V segment lost 1 base and the J segment 8 bases; nucleotides outside the gene matches: 20.

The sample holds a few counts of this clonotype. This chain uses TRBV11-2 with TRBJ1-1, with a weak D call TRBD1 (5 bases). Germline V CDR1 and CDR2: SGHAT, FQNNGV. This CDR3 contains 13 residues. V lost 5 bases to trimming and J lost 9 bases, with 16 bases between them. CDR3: CASSTGGKVKAFF. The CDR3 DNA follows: TGTGCCAGCAGCACCGGGGGGAAGGTAAAAGCTTTCTTT. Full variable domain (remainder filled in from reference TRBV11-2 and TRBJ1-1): EAGVAQSPRYKIIEKRQSVAFWCNPISGHATLYWYQQILGQGPKLLIQFQNNGVVDDSQLPKDRFSAERLKGVDSTLKIQPAKLEDSAVYLCASSTGGKVKAFFGQGTRLTVV.

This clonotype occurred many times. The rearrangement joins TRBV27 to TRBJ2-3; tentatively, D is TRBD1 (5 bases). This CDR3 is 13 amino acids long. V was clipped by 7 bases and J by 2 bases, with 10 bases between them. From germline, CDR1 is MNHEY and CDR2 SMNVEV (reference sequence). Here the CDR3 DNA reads TGTGCCAGCAAACCGGACACCACAGATACGCAGTATTTT. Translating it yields CASKPDTTDTQYF.

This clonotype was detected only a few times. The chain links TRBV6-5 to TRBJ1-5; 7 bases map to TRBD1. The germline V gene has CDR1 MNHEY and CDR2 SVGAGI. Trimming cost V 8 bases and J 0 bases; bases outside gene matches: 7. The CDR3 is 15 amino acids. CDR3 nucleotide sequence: TGTGCCAGCCTCCCGACAGGGACTAGCAATCAGCCCCAGCATTTT. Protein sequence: CASLPTGTSNQPQHF.

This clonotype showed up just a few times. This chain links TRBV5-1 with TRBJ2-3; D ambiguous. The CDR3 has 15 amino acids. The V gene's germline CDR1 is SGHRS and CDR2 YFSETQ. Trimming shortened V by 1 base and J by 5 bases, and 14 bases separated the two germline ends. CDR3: CASSLKGIEGDTQYF. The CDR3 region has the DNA TGCGCCAGCAGCTTGAAAGGGATCGAAGGAGATACGCAGTATTTT.

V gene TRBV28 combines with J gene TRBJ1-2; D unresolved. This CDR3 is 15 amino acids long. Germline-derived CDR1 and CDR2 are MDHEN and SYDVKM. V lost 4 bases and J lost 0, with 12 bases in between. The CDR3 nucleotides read TGTGCCAGCAGTTCCTACATCACCCCTAACTATGGCTACACCTTC. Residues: CASSSYITPNYGYTF.

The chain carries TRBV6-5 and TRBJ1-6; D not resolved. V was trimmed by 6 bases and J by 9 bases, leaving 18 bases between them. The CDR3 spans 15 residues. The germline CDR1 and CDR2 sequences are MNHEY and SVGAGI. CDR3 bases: TGTGCCAGCAGGGAGTCCTCTTCGGGCGGTTCACCCCTCCACTTT. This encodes CASRESSSGGSPLHF.

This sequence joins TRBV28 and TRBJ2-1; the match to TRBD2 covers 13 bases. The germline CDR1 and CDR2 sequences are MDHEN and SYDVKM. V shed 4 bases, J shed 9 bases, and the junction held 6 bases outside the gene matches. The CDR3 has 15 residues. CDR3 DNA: TGTGCCAGCAGTTCAGCACTAGCGGGGGGGACTGAGCAGTTCTTC. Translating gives CASSSALAGGTEQFF. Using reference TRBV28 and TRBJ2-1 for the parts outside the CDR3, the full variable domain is DVKVTQSSRYLVKRTGEKVFLECVQDMDHENMFWYRQDPGLGLRLIYFSYDVKMKEKGDIPEGYSVSREKKERFSLILESASTNQTSMYLCASSSALAGGTEQFFGPGTRLTVL.

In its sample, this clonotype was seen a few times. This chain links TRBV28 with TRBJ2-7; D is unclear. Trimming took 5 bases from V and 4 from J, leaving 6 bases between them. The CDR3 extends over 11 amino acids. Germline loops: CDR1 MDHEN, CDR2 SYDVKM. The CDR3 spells CASSATYEQYF. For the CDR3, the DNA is TGTGCCAGCAGTGCGACTTACGAGCAGTACTTC.

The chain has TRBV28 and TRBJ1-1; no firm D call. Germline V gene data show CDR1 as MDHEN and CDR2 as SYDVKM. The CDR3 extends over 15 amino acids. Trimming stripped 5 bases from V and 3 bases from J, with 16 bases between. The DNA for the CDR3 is TGTGCCAGCAGTAGCCCCTTGGGGATGTACACTGAAGCTTTCTTT. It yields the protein CASSSPLGMYTEAFF.

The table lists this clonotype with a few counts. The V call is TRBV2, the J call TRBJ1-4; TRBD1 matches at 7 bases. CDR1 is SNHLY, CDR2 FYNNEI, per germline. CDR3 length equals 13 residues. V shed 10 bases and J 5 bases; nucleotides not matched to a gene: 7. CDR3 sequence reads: CATAGQLNEKLFF. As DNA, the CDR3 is TGTGCCACCGCGGGACAGCTCAATGAAAAACTGTTTTTT.

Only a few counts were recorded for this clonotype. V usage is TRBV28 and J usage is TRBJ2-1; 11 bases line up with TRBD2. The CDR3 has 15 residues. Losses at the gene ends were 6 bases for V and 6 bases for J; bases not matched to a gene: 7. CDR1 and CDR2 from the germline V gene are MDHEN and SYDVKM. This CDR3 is CASSLAGGLGNEQFF. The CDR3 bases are TGTGCCAGCAGCTTAGCGGGGGGGCTGGGCAATGAGCAGTTCTTC.

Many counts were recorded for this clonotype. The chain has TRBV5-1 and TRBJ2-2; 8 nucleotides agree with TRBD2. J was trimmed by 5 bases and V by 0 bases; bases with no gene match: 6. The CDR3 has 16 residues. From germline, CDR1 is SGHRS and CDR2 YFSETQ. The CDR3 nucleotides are TGCGCCAGCAGCTTGGTTAGGACTAGCTCAACCGGGGAGCTGTTTTTT. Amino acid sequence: CASSLVRTSSTGELFF.

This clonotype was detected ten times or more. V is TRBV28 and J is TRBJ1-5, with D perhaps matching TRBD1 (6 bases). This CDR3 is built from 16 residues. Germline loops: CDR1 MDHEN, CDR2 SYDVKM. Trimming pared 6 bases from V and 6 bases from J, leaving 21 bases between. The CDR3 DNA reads TGTGCCAGCAGAGGAGGGGCACAGGGAGTCGGTCAGCCCCAGCATTTT. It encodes CASRGGAQGVGQPQHF.

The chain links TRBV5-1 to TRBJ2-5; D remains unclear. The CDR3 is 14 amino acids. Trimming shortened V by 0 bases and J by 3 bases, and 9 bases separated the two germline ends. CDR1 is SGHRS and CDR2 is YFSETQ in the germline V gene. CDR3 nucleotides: TGCGCCAGCAGCTTGGAGGTTCACGAAGAGACCCAGTACTTC. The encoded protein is CASSLEVHEETQYF.

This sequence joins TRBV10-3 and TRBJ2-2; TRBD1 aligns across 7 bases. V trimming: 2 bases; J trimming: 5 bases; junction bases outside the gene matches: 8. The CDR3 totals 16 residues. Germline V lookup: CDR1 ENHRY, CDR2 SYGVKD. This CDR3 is CAISENRGEVTGELFF. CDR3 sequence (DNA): TGTGCCATCAGTGAGAACAGGGGTGAGGTGACCGGGGAGCTGTTTTTT.